This entry is about one TCR beta chain. The V gene's germline CDR1 is KGHDR and CDR2 SFDVKD. The V end was cut by 7 bases, the J end by 0 bases, with 14 bases between. The CDR3 runs 16 residues. Stated time point: newly diagnosed GD, antithyroid drugs for less than 3 months. PBMC-extracted RNA yielded the TCR library. The record originates from a study of regulatory T cells in long-lasting Graves disease. Arm-PCR with iRepertoire HTBI primers amplified the CDR3 regions for these TCR beta libraries. TCRdb independently ran MiXCR on the multiplex PCR reads; one entry per CDR3 protein. The sample comprises 440,000 or so distinct CDR3 sequences, roughly 17% of which are singletons, and roughly 10% rests with the top ten. These sequences were also reported in another study, on T cells in Graves' hyperthyroidism and ophthalmopathy.

This sample comprised peripheral blood mononuclear cells (PBMCs), obtained at new diagnosis, from a patient treated with antithyroid drugs. The clonotype originates from a young woman with Graves disease. The rearrangement links TRBV24-1 to TRBJ2-2; unclear D gene. CDR3 sequence (DNA): TGTGCCACCAGCGTACCGGGCCCCCCGAACACCGGGGAGCTGTTTTTT. This encodes CATSVPGPPNTGELFF.